This TCR beta chain is drawn from a study of OX40 agonist ivuxolimab in advanced cancers. General study results and limits: In the 0.1 to 3.0 mg/kg range, CD4+ and CD8+ blood T cells had expanded clonally by week 6.

In regard to this clone: Its antigen is not identified.

The method was immunoSEQ multiplex PCR; TCRdb's version includes in-frame clones alone and lacks a portion of them. The table shows about 14,000 clones, with 80% occurring only once. With autoimmune disease history or systemic immunosuppression, patients were excluded. CDR3 length equals 13 residues. Germline V gives CDR1 SEHNR, CDR2 FQNEAQ (reference sequence). Deletions cut 6 bases from V and 7 bases from J, with 16 bases between. This clonotype originated in an adult with an advanced solid tumor such as melanoma, head and neck, liver or kidney cancer. The sequencing used CD4+ or CD8+ T cells sorted from blood, collected in a trial of the OX40 agonist ivuxolimab. The chain recombines TRBV7-9 with TRBJ2-7, with D maybe TRBD2 (6 bases). DNA for the CDR3: TGTGCCAGCAGACTTCCCGGGAGTGAAGAGCAGTACTTC. Translating it yields CASRLPGSEEQYF.